Below are 27 T cell receptor beta chains sequenced from a single sample in a study of shared clonotypes between healthy human individuals. Libraries were prepared by immunoSEQ multiplex PCR; TCRdb keeps only in-frame clonotypes and omits some of them. The data contain about 500,000 clones, around 77% of them singletons. The sequenced sample consisted of PBMCs. The receptors derive from a woman between 40 and 55 years old in good health. Some clones in this sample may be carry-over from other donors' samples.

V usage is TRBV18 and J usage is TRBJ2-7; perhaps TRBD2 as D (5 bases). Trimming shortened V by 7 bases and J by 3 bases, and 19 bases separated the two germline ends. Germline values: CDR1 KGHSH, CDR2 LQKENI. The CDR3 runs 15 residues. CDR3 coding DNA: TGTGCCAGCTGTACCAAAGAGGGAAAACTCTACGAGCAGTACTTC. Translating it yields CASCTKEGKLYEQYF.

This clone showed up just a few times. A single base separates this from a much larger clone, so it may be a read error. This chain connects TRBV14 to TRBJ2-7; perhaps TRBD1 as D (6 bases). The length of the CDR3 is 16 residues. The V gene's germline CDR1 is SGHDN and CDR2 FVKESK. CDR3 loop: CASSPWGWQGSYGQYF. The CDR3 DNA reads TGTGCCAGCAGCCCCTGGGGGTGGCAGGGGTCCTACGGGCAGTACTTC.

The genes are TRBV19 and TRBJ1-3; unclear D gene. CDR3 size: 13 residues. From germline, CDR1 is LNHDA and CDR2 SQIVND (reference sequence). V was pared by 0 bases and J by 4 bases, with 4 bases between. The CDR3 nucleotides read TGTGCCAGTAGTATAGATACGGGAAACACCATATATTTT. This gives the protein CASSIDTGNTIYF.

This chain connects TRBV5-4 to TRBJ1-6; D gene uncertain. Germline CDR1 reads SGHNT; CDR2 reads YYREEE (reference sequence). Trimming took off 4 bases at V and 8 bases at J, with 13 bases between the two ends. This CDR3 region has 14 residues. DNA for the CDR3: TGTGCCAGCAGCCCGAGTGGCTCCTATTCACCCCTCCACTTT. This translates into CASSPSGSYSPLHF.

The V call is TRBV7-2, the J call TRBJ2-7; 9 positions agree with TRBD2. The CDR3 has 14 residues. CDR1 SGHTA and CDR2 FQGNSA come from the germline V gene. Trimming cost V 4 bases and J 6 bases; bases outside gene matches: 7. CDR3 amino acids: CASSSGLASFEQYF. CDR3 in DNA: TGTGCCAGCAGCTCGGGACTAGCTAGTTTCGAGCAGTACTTC.

The table lists this clone with a few counts. The gene calls are TRBV5-8 and TRBJ1-2; 7 nucleotides align to TRBD1. Losses at the gene ends were 4 bases for V and 2 bases for J; bases not matched to a gene: 8. Looked up from germline, CDR1 is SGHTS and CDR2 is YDEGEE. The CDR3 has 15 residues. The CDR3 reads CASSPPTGQNYGYTF. For the CDR3, the DNA is TGTGCCAGCAGCCCGCCGACAGGGCAGAACTATGGCTACACCTTC.

The chain is built from TRBV7-9 and TRBJ2-7, with D unresolved. CDR3 length equals 13 residues. V lost 4 bases and J lost 5, with 12 bases in between. Germline V gene data show CDR1 as SEHNR and CDR2 as FQNEAQ (reference sequence). The CDR3 region has the DNA TGTGCCAGCAGCTCCGGCCCCCGCGACGAGCAGTACTTC. Its protein is CASSSGPRDEQYF.

The table lists this clone with a count of one. The genes are TRBV28 and TRBJ2-1; unclear D gene. CDR1 is MDHEN, CDR2 SYDVKM, per germline. Trimming shortened V by 10 bases and J by 4 bases, and 5 bases separated the two germline ends. The CDR3 totals 10 residues. Here the CDR3 reads CATEYNEQFF. Written as DNA, the CDR3 is TGTGCCACCGAATACAATGAGCAGTTCTTC.

Details on this clone: It is likely a read error, because the conserved phenylalanine at the end of the CDR3 is missing. V and J are TRBV27 and TRBJ1-1, with 12 bases aligning to TRBD1. J gave up 0 bases and V 8 bases, and 7 bases lay outside the gene matches. Germline loops: CDR1 MNHEY, CDR2 SMNVEV (reference sequence). The CDR3 runs 16 residues. The CDR3 region is CASGRDRGRLNTEAFC. CDR3 sequence (DNA): TGTGCCAGCGGCCGGGACAGGGGGCGGTTGAACACTGAAGCTTTCTGT.

V gene TRBV7-9 combines with J gene TRBJ1-2, with 8 bases identical to TRBD1. The germline CDR1 and CDR2 sequences are SEHNR and FQNEAQ (reference sequence). The trim removed 0 bases at V and 6 bases at J, leaving 6 bases unmatched. The CDR3 totals 15 residues. The CDR3 region is CASSLAYIRGHGYTF. CDR3 in DNA: TGTGCCAGCAGCTTAGCGTACATCAGGGGGCATGGCTACACCTTC.

This chain uses TRBV28 with TRBJ2-7; unclear D gene. The CDR3 is 15 amino acids. CDR1 is MDHEN, CDR2 SYDVKM, per germline. Trimming stripped 1 base from V and 3 bases from J, with 13 bases between. The CDR3 DNA reads as TGTGCCAGCAGTTTATTTCGTCTATCTATCTACGAGCAGTACTTC. Translation: CASSLFRLSIYEQYF.

This clone occurred a few times. CDR3: CATSRGSGRAYNEQFF. DNA of the CDR3: TGTGCCACCAGCAGAGGTAGCGGGAGGGCCTACAATGAGCAGTTCTTC. The V call is TRBV15, the J call TRBJ2-1, with 11 bases lining up with TRBD2. Germline V gives CDR1 LNHNV, CDR2 YYDKDF (reference sequence). J lost 2 bases, V lost 1 base, and 1 base had no gene match. The CDR3 totals 16 residues.

For this clone: The junction departs from the called germline gene at one end, perhaps through a read error. The chain carries TRBV4-1 and TRBJ1-2; 12 positions match TRBD1. The germline gives CDR1 MGHRA, CDR2 YSYEKL. The CDR3 runs to 15 residues. This chain's CDR3 is CASSRDRGQVYGHTF. In DNA, the CDR3 is TGCGCCAGCAGCCGGGACAGGGGGCAGGTCTATGGCCACACCTTC.

The V and J genes are TRBV25-1 and TRBJ1-5; D is ambiguous. The V end lost 4 bases, the J end lost 3 bases, and 7 bases lay between the germline ends. This CDR3 contains 13 residues. The V gene's germline CDR1 is MGHDK and CDR2 SYGVNS. This CDR3 reads CASSGQNNQPQHF. The DNA of the CDR3 is TGTGCCAGCAGTGGGCAGAACAATCAGCCCCAGCATTTT.

About this clone itself: A much bigger clone sits one base away, suggesting this may be a read error. This likely comes from a read error, as the CDR3 has no conserved phenylalanine or tryptophan at its end. The chain uses TRBV7-8 and TRBJ2-7; D possibly corresponds to TRBD2 (5 bases). The CDR3 length is 14 residues. V lost 5 bases and J lost 3, with 14 bases in between. The germline gives CDR1 SGHVS, CDR2 FQNEAQ. As DNA, the CDR3 is TGTGCCAGCAGCCAAGTGGACTTTCTCTACGAGCAGTACCTC. Its translation is CASSQVDFLYEQYL.

The chain carries TRBV28 and TRBJ2-3, with 11 nucleotides matching TRBD1. Germline V CDR1 and CDR2: MDHEN, SYDVKM. The CDR3 has 13 amino acids. V lost 6 bases to trimming and J lost 6 bases; unmatched junction nucleotides: 2. CDR3 sequence reads: CASRGQGEDTQYF. In nucleotides, the CDR3 is TGTGCCAGCAGGGGACAGGGGGAGGATACGCAGTATTTT.

V usage is TRBV10-2 and J usage is TRBJ2-7; a weak D match, TRBD1 (5 bases). V gave up 3 bases and J gave up 3 bases, with 18 bases separating them. This CDR3 has 16 amino acids. Germline values: CDR1 WSHSY, CDR2 SAAADI. CDR3 nucleotides: TGCGCCAGCAGTGATAGGGGCCCGGGCCACTTCTACGAGCAGTACTTC. Amino acids: CASSDRGPGHFYEQYF.

The CDR3 reads CASSTQNAGKYNEQFF. CDR3 in DNA: TGTGCCAGCAGCACCCAGAACGCAGGGAAGTACAATGAGCAGTTCTTC. This chain links TRBV7-9 with TRBJ2-1; TRBD1 is a possible D gene (5 bases). The V gene's germline CDR1 is SEHNR and CDR2 FQNEAQ (reference sequence). V was cut by 5 bases and J by 4 bases, with 18 bases left in between. This CDR3 region has 16 residues.

The chain combines TRBV18 with TRBJ2-3, with D possibly matching TRBD2 (6 bases). V lost 4 bases and J lost 0, with 20 bases in between. This CDR3 spans 18 amino acids. Germline loops: CDR1 KGHSH, CDR2 LQKENI. The CDR3 nucleotides are TGTGCCAGCTCACAAATCCCGGTGGGACTTCGAAGCACAGATACGCAGTATTTT. This translates into CASSQIPVGLRSTDTQYF.

This clone has more than one count but fewer than ten. The chain couples TRBV4-1 to TRBJ2-7; a possible D gene is TRBD1 (6 bases). Per the germline V gene, CDR1 is MGHRA and CDR2 is YSYEKL. This CDR3 is 13 amino acids long. Trimming pared 4 bases from V and 2 bases from J, leaving 9 bases between. The CDR3 sequence: CASSPRDTYEQYF. For the CDR3, the DNA is TGCGCCAGCAGCCCCCGGGACACCTACGAGCAGTACTTC.

J is TRBJ2-7 and V is TRBV20-1, with 8 bases aligning to TRBD2. The CDR3 is made up of 11 amino acids. Germline V gene sequence: CDR1 DFQATT, CDR2 SNEGSKA (reference sequence). The V segment lost 6 bases and the J segment 7 bases; nucleotides outside the gene matches: 5. The CDR3 here is CSAQREWEQYF. In nucleotides, the CDR3 is TGCAGTGCCCAGCGGGAGTGGGAGCAGTACTTC.

This clone was seen a few times. This sequence joins TRBV5-4 and TRBJ1-1, with 7 bases matching TRBD1. Per the germline V gene, CDR1 is SGHNT and CDR2 is YYREEE (reference sequence). The trim removed 9 bases at V and 5 bases at J, leaving 10 bases unmatched. This CDR3 is 13 amino acids long. The CDR3 DNA sequence: TGTGCCATTGGGATCCAGGGGGGGACTGAAGCTTTCTTT. This sequence encodes CAIGIQGGTEAFF.

The chain couples TRBV7-9 to TRBJ1-4; TRBD1 aligns across 7 bases. CDR3 length equals 15 residues. Germline V CDR1 and CDR2: SEHNR, FQNEAQ (reference sequence). Unmatched junction bases numbered 5, after V lost 3 bases and J lost 4 bases. Here the CDR3 DNA reads TGTGCCAGCAGCTTGGACCGGGACAGTAATGAAAAACTGTTTTTT. Its protein product is CASSLDRDSNEKLFF.

In its sample, this clone was seen many times. Other nucleotide sequences from this sample produce the same CDR3. The chain carries TRBV4-3 and TRBJ2-7; D not certain. The ends were cut back, 1 base at V and 3 bases at J, with 13 bases in the middle. The CDR3 runs to 15 residues. Germline CDR1 and CDR2: LGHNA and YSLEER. The CDR3 region is CASSQGANPHYEQYF. As DNA, the CDR3 is TGCGCCAGCAGCCAAGGGGCGAACCCCCACTACGAGCAGTACTTC.

This sequence joins TRBV7-6 and TRBJ2-2, with 11 bases aligning to TRBD2. With V trimmed by 3 bases and J by 4 bases, 4 bases remained unmatched. The length of the CDR3 is 16 residues. Looked up from germline, CDR1 is SGHVS and CDR2 is FNYEAQ. This chain's CDR3 is CASSLPSGRITGELFF. In DNA form, the CDR3 reads TGTGCCAGCAGCTTGCCTAGCGGGAGGATCACCGGGGAGCTGTTTTTT.

This chain links TRBV5-1 with TRBJ2-7, with 9 positions matching TRBD1. Losses at the gene ends were 2 bases for V and 2 bases for J; bases not matched to a gene: 5. The CDR3 is 15 amino acids. Germline CDR1 SGHRS, CDR2 YFSETQ. The CDR3 is CASSLQTGGTYEQYF. The CDR3 DNA is TGCGCCAGCAGCTTACAGACAGGGGGTACCTACGAGCAGTACTTC.

Regarding this clone: The sample has other DNA sequences that encode this CDR3 too. The J gene is TRBJ2-7, the V gene TRBV11-2, with 7 nucleotides matching TRBD2. The length of the CDR3 is 15 residues. The germline gives CDR1 SGHAT, CDR2 FQNNGV. The V and J ends lost 1 base and 0 bases, in that order; junction bases with no gene match: 3. The CDR3 DNA follows: TGTGCCAGCAGCTTAGGGCTAGCGGCCTCCTACGAGCAGTACTTC. It translates to CASSLGLAASYEQYF.